Listed below are T cell receptor beta chains from one sample, sequenced in a study of T cells after yellow fever vaccination. Using its own MiXCR run on the 5' RACE reads, TCRdb lists one record per CDR3 protein. The profile shows 11,000 to 15,000 distinct CDR3 sequences, under 7.5% of them singletons. Here the sequenced sample was PBMCs, either bulk or a sorted T-cell subset (CD4+, CD8+, memory, or dextramer-sorted; not recorded which), taken on the day of the yellow fever booster vaccination. The receptor source for this set is a man between 18 and 29 years old who received the YFV17D yellow fever vaccine. Both conserved end residues are part of each CDR3. A D gene is named only where the DNA matches it firmly. Clone size appears in some rows only: once, few, many, or a class for an expanded clone.

D gene: -
V gene: TRBV10-3
clone size: medium-sized
J gene: TRBJ2-1
CDR3 protein: CAISESVAGAYNEQFF
CDR3 DNA: TGTGCCATCAGTGAGTCTGTCGCCGGGGCGTACAATGAGCAGTTCTTC

D gene: -
V gene: TRBV5-1
clone size: many
J gene: TRBJ1-2
CDR3 protein: CASSLVEGAAGYTF
CDR3 DNA: TGCGCCAGCAGCTTGGTGGAAGGGGCTGCTGGCTACACCTTC

D gene: TRBD2
V gene: TRBV20-1
clone size: medium-sized
J gene: TRBJ2-4
CDR3 protein: CSARVIAGGPTKNIQYF
CDR3 DNA: TGCAGTGCTAGAGTAATAGCGGGGGGGCCTACCAAAAACATTCAGTACTTC

D gene: TRBD1
V gene: TRBV5-1
clone size: medium-sized
J gene: TRBJ1-6
CDR3 protein: CASSLEGTGGSPLHF
CDR3 DNA: TGCGCCAGCAGCTTGGAAGGGACAGGGGGTTCACCCCTCCACTTT

D gene: -
V gene: TRBV2
clone size: -
J gene: TRBJ2-2
CDR3 protein: CASSLTEANTGELFF
CDR3 DNA: TGTGCCAGCAGTCTGACAGAAGCGAACACCGGGGAGCTGTTTTTT

D gene: -
V gene: TRBV7-2
clone size: many
J gene: TRBJ2-7
CDR3 protein: CASSWSATYEQYF
CDR3 DNA: TGTGCCAGCAGCTGGTCAGCCACATACGAGCAGTACTTC

D gene: TRBD1
V gene: TRBV6-5
clone size: many
J gene: TRBJ1-6
CDR3 protein: CASSYAIRTGWGGNSPLHF
CDR3 DNA: TGTGCCAGCAGTTACGCTATTAGGACAGGGTGGGGGGGTAATTCACCCCTCCACTTT

D gene: -
V gene: TRBV19
clone size: many
J gene: TRBJ1-2
CDR3 protein: CASSAGSGHGYTF
CDR3 DNA: TGTGCCAGTAGTGCTGGGTCGGGTCATGGCTACACCTTC

D gene: -
V gene: TRBV7-9
clone size: many
J gene: TRBJ1-4
CDR3 protein: CASSLAAGGKLFF
CDR3 DNA: TGTGCCAGCAGCCTAGCCGCCGGGGGAAAACTGTTTTTT

D gene: -
V gene: TRBV5-6
clone size: medium-sized
J gene: TRBJ2-1
CDR3 protein: CASSPAVGEQFF
CDR3 DNA: TGTGCCAGCAGCCCAGCCGTAGGTGAGCAGTTCTTC

D gene: -
V gene: TRBV12-3/TRBV12-4
clone size: many
J gene: TRBJ1-1
CDR3 protein: CASSRDIVNTEAFF
CDR3 DNA: TGTGCCAGCAGTCGGGACATAGTGAACACTGAAGCTTTCTTT